This passage covers 32 T cell receptor beta chains from one sample sequenced in a study of metastatic and nonmetastatic thyroid tumors. TCRdb reassembled clones from the PCR reads with MiXCR. The table has around 28,000 clones, around 15% seen once. Patients were all untreated before their thyroid surgery. The sample consisted of blood. The receptor set was obtained from a female donor with papillary thyroid cancer or a benign thyroid nodule (not recorded which). Some clones in this sample may be carry-over from other donors' samples.

By share, this clone counts as medium-sized. The V and J genes are TRBV10-3 and TRBJ2-2; the match to TRBD1 covers 7 bases. CDR3 length: 15 residues. Looked up from germline, CDR1 is ENHRY and CDR2 is SYGVKD. With V trimmed by 4 bases and J by 5 bases, 7 bases remained unmatched. CDR3 DNA: TGTGCCATCAGTGGAGGGGGCGTGGGGACCGGGGAGCTGTTTTTT. Translated: CAISGGGVGTGELFF.

This clone was observed at least ten times. This chain joins TRBV5-4 and TRBJ1-2; the D gene is possibly TRBD1 (5 bases). Trimming took 4 bases from V and 5 from J, leaving 12 bases between them. Germline V lookup: CDR1 SGHNT, CDR2 YYREEE (reference sequence). The length of the CDR3 is 13 residues. CDR3 sequence: CASSAVGEYGYTF. The CDR3 bases are TGTGCCAGCAGCGCTGTAGGGGAATATGGCTACACCTTC. The full variable domain, rest sourced from reference TRBV5-4 and TRBJ1-2, is ETGVTQSPTHLIKTRGQQVTLRCSSQSGHNTVSWYQQALGQGPQFIFQYYREEENGRGNFPPRFSGLQFPNYSSELNVNALELDDSALYLCASSAVGEYGYTFGSGTRLTVV.

This clone has only a few counts. CDR3 nucleotide sequence: TGTGCCAGCAGCCCACCAAGAGGGTGGTACGAGCAGTACTTC. As protein: CASSPPRGWYEQYF. The chain carries TRBV3-1 and TRBJ2-7, with D perhaps matching TRBD2 (5 bases). The germline V gene has CDR1 LGHDT and CDR2 YNNKEL (reference sequence). The CDR3 is 14 amino acids. Between the trimmed V and J ends, which lost 4 bases and 4 bases, there was a span of 14 bases.

This clone was seen a single time. A much larger clone lies a single base off, so this may be a read error. V and J are TRBV4-1 and TRBJ2-7; D gene unclear. The CDR3 sequence is 13 residues long. Germline loops: CDR1 MGHRA, CDR2 YSYEKL. The CDR3 DNA reads as TGCGCCAGCAGCCAAGGGGGTCACTACGAGCGGTACTTC. It yields the protein CASSQGGHYERYF.

The table lists this clone with many counts. The genes are TRBV15 and TRBJ1-4; 7 bases line up with TRBD1. The V gene's germline CDR1 is LNHNV and CDR2 YYDKDF (reference sequence). Germline trimming cut 5 bases from V and 8 bases from J; bases unmatched to any gene: 5. CDR3 size: 13 residues. The CDR3: CATSPGGGEKLFF. CDR3 coding DNA: TGTGCCACCAGCCCAGGGGGGGGGGAAAAACTGTTTTTT.

This clone was recorded at least ten times. This chain connects TRBV20-1 to TRBJ1-4; D call uncertain. This CDR3 is built from 11 residues. Germline lookup yields CDR1 DFQATT and CDR2 SNEGSKA (reference sequence). The ends were cut back, 0 bases at V and 8 bases at J, with 4 bases in the middle. CDR3 DNA sequence: TGCAGTGCTAGAGAACAAGAAAAACTGTTTTTT. The encoded protein is CSAREQEKLFF.

This clone showed up many times. The rearrangement joins TRBV11-1 to TRBJ1-5; the D gene is possibly TRBD1 (5 bases). V lost 1 base and J lost 2, with 12 bases in between. This CDR3 is built from 16 residues. Germline V gives CDR1 SGHAT, CDR2 FQDESV (reference sequence). Here the CDR3 DNA reads TGTGCCAGCAGCTTAGGGGCAGGGTCGGGCAATCAGCCCCAGCATTTT. Translating it yields CASSLGAGSGNQPQHF.

The table lists this clone with a few counts. The chain is built from TRBV6-1 and TRBJ2-3; unclear D gene. Trimming left V 9 bases short and J 0 bases short, with 13 bases between. There are 14 residues in the CDR3. The germline V gene has CDR1 MNHNS and CDR2 SASEGT. CDR3 nucleotide sequence: TGTGCCAGTAAATTGACTCGAAGCACAGATACGCAGTATTTT. Translated, it gives CASKLTRSTDTQYF.

This clone has more than one count but fewer than ten. V and J are TRBV2 and TRBJ2-5; 8 positions match TRBD2. CDR3 length: 14 residues. CDR1 is SNHLY and CDR2 is FYNNEI in the germline V gene. The V gene end was trimmed by 6 bases and the J gene end by 4 bases; junction bases not matched to a gene: 7. CDR3 DNA: TGTGCCAGCAGCGGGGGGGGGGCATCAGAGACCCAGTACTTC. Translated: CASSGGGASETQYF.

This clone was counted ten times or more. J is TRBJ1-5 and V is TRBV30; D is unclear. Trimming stripped 3 bases from V and 0 bases from J, with 6 bases between. This CDR3 is 13 amino acids long. Germline CDR1 GTSNPN, CDR2 SVGIG (reference sequence). The CDR3 sequence is CAWSPGSNQPQHF. In DNA form, the CDR3 reads TGTGCCTGGAGCCCTGGTAGCAATCAGCCCCAGCATTTT.

This clone qualifies as medium-sized (0.01 to 0.1%). The chain uses TRBV6-1 and TRBJ2-3; the match to TRBD2 covers 11 bases. The CDR3 covers 15 residues. The trim removed 4 bases at V and 0 bases at J, leaving 0 bases unmatched. CDR1 is MNHNS and CDR2 is SASEGT in the germline V gene. This chain's CDR3 is CASSASGGSTDTQYF. The DNA for the CDR3 is TGTGCCAGCAGTGCTAGCGGGGGGAGCACAGATACGCAGTATTTT.

This clone is medium-sized within its sample. This chain uses TRBV6-1 with TRBJ1-5; tentative D call: TRBD1 (6 bases). Trimming cost V 10 bases and J 3 bases, with 13 bases left between them. The CDR3 covers 13 residues. Germline-derived CDR1 and CDR2 are MNHNS and SASEGT. The CDR3 sequence: CATRTDYNQPQHF. CDR3 nucleotides: TGTGCCACGAGGACAGACTACAATCAGCCCCAGCATTTT.

V gene TRBV20-1 combines with J gene TRBJ1-6; TRBD1 matches 7 bases. V dropped 5 bases and J dropped 9; count of bases not matched to a gene: 7. CDR3 length equals 13 residues. Germline CDR1 DFQATT, CDR2 SNEGSKA (reference sequence). In DNA form, the CDR3 reads TGCAGTGCTGTGAGACAGGGAAGTTCACCCCTCCACTTT. This translates into CSAVRQGSSPLHF.

This clone is labeled medium-sized (0.01 to 0.1%). V is TRBV28 and J is TRBJ1-5; D ambiguous. The CDR3 runs to 15 residues. Germline CDR1 MDHEN, CDR2 SYDVKM. V was clipped by 5 bases and J by 0 bases, with 11 bases between them. The CDR3 sequence: CASSARRYSNQPQHF. In DNA, the CDR3 is TGTGCCAGCAGTGCGCGACGGTATAGCAATCAGCCCCAGCATTTT.

About this clone itself: Mismatch with germline at one junction end may stem from a read error. The rearrangement joins TRBV6-5 to TRBJ1-2, with D possibly matching TRBD1 (6 bases). Germline V gene data show CDR1 as MNHEY and CDR2 as SVGAGI. This CDR3 is 14 amino acids long. CDR3 residues: CASSYGTYPYGYTF. The CDR3 coding sequence is TGTGCCAGCAGTTACGGGACATACCCATATGGCTATACCTTC.

This clone is judged medium-sized. This chain connects TRBV28 to TRBJ2-1, with 13 nucleotides matching TRBD2. CDR1 is MDHEN and CDR2 is SYDVKM in the germline V gene. CDR3 length: 14 amino acids. The ends lost 8 bases at V and 8 bases at J; junction bases unmatched: 6. Here the CDR3 DNA reads TGTGCCAGCTTGACTAGCGGGGGGCAGGATGAGCAGTTCTTC. It codes for CASLTSGGQDEQFF.

In its sample, this clone is medium-sized (0.01 to 0.1%). The V and J genes are TRBV19 and TRBJ2-2; D is unclear. The length of the CDR3 is 13 residues. Germline CDR1 reads LNHDA; CDR2 reads SQIVND (reference sequence). V lost 4 bases and J 0 bases, leaving 3 bases between the germline ends. The CDR3: CASSNTNTGELFF. The CDR3 bases are TGTGCCAGTAGTAACACGAACACCGGGGAGCTGTTTTTT. The entire variable domain, with the rest obtained from reference TRBV19 and TRBJ2-2, is as follows: DGGITQSPKYLFRKEGQNVTLSCEQNLNHDAMYWYRQDPGQGLRLIYYSQIVNDFQKGDIAEGYSVSREKKESFPLTVTSAQKNPTAFYLCASSNTNTGELFFGEGSRLTVL.

This clone was picked up a small number of times. One junction end disagrees with the germline gene, perhaps due to a read error. V usage is TRBV12-3 or TRBV12-4 and J usage is TRBJ2-7; 8 bases match TRBD1. The CDR3 consists of 13 residues. The chain's CDR3 is CTSRWGQVNEQYF. The CDR3 nucleotides read TGTACCAGCAGATGGGGACAGGTCAACGAGCAGTACTTC.

This clone was observed many times. The rearrangement links TRBV4-1 to TRBJ1-1; D ambiguous. Trimming stripped 5 bases from V and 0 bases from J, with 16 bases between. The CDR3 loop spans 16 amino acids. Per germline, CDR1 MGHRA and CDR2 YSYEKL. This chain's CDR3 is CASSYQTGGMNTEAFF. As DNA, the CDR3 is TGCGCCAGCAGCTATCAAACTGGAGGGATGAACACTGAAGCTTTCTTT.

This clone occurred many times. The chain employs TRBV7-9 and TRBJ2-1; D is ambiguous. Germline V gene sequence: CDR1 SEHNR, CDR2 FQNEAQ (reference sequence). This CDR3 has 15 amino acids. V was cut by 4 bases and J by 5 bases, with 15 bases left in between. The CDR3: CASSSILDDNNEQFF. CDR3 nucleotide sequence: TGTGCCAGCAGCTCGATCCTGGACGATAACAATGAGCAGTTCTTC.

CDR3 bases: TGTGCCAGCAGCCGCGTCGGGACAGGGAGCACAGATACGCAGTATTTT. Translating gives CASSRVGTGSTDTQYF. The rearrangement uses TRBV4-2 and TRBJ2-3; 9 nucleotides line up with TRBD1. With V trimmed by 4 bases and J by 0 bases, 5 bases remained unmatched. CDR1 and CDR2 (germline): LGHNA, YNFKEQ. This CDR3 region has 16 residues.

The CDR3 DNA follows: TGTGCCAGCAGTGCCGGGGGGGGGGGAAGCACAGATACGCAGTATTTT. Translated, it gives CASSAGGGGSTDTQYF. This sequence joins TRBV28 and TRBJ2-3; 8 positions match TRBD2. The CDR3 extends over 16 amino acids. CDR1 and CDR2 (germline): MDHEN, SYDVKM. V lost 5 bases and J lost 0; bases outside the gene matches: 7.

There are a few counts of this clone. The CDR3 protein is CASSLGARGGTDTQYF. CDR3 nucleotide sequence: TGTGCCAGCAGCTTGGGAGCGAGGGGTGGCACAGATACGCAGTATTTT. This chain links TRBV7-3 with TRBJ2-3; either TRBD1 or TRBD2 may fit D (5 bases each). The CDR3 has 16 amino acids. V was pared by 3 bases and J by 1 base, with 14 bases between. The germline CDR1 and CDR2 sequences are SGHTA and FQGTGA.

This clone was counted many times. Other nucleotide sequences from this sample produce the same CDR3. The chain carries TRBV6-5 and TRBJ1-4, with D maybe TRBD1 (5 bases). CDR1 and CDR2 (germline): MNHEY, SVGAGI. Trimming shortened V by 0 bases and J by 8 bases, and 13 bases separated the two germline ends. The CDR3 totals 15 residues. The CDR3 sequence is CASSYSRGREEKLFF. The CDR3 region has the DNA TGTGCCAGCAGTTACTCTCGGGGACGAGAAGAAAAACTGTTTTTT.

This clone has more than one count but fewer than ten. J is TRBJ2-1 and V is TRBV4-1; 10 bases fit TRBD1. V shed 1 base, J shed 8 bases, and the junction held 11 bases outside the gene matches. Germline loops: CDR1 MGHRA, CDR2 YSYEKL. The CDR3 length is 17 residues. This CDR3 reads CASSQGPPGQGSHEQFF. CDR3 sequence (DNA): TGCGCCAGCAGCCAAGGCCCGCCGGGACAGGGGTCCCATGAGCAGTTCTTC.

V is TRBV20-1 and J is TRBJ1-6, with D possibly TRBD1 on 5 matching bases. The CDR3 totals 14 residues. CDR1 and CDR2 (germline): DFQATT, SNEGSKA (reference sequence). V was pared by 2 bases and J by 8 bases, with 13 bases between. The CDR3 spells CSARTGRIYSPLHF. DNA of the CDR3: TGCAGTGCTAGAACAGGACGAATCTATTCACCCCTCCACTTT.

This clone has just a few counts. This chain connects TRBV28 to TRBJ1-2, with a tentative D call TRBD1 (6 bases). The CDR3 totals 14 residues. Germline V gene lookup returns CDR1 MDHEN and CDR2 SYDVKM. Trimming cost V 5 bases and J 9 bases, with 19 bases left between them. The CDR3 bases are TGTGCCAGCAGTGAAGAAGGGCCCTGGGGGCGCTACACCTTC. It specifies CASSEEGPWGRYTF.

The sample holds one count of this clone. J is TRBJ2-5 and V is TRBV10-1, with D perhaps TRBD1 or TRBD2 (5 bases each). Trimming shortened V by 8 bases and J by 4 bases, and 17 bases separated the two germline ends. The CDR3 runs 14 residues. Germline V CDR1 and CDR2: WNHNN, SYGVQD (reference sequence). Written as DNA, the CDR3 is TGCGCCAGCGCCGGAGCAGGGACCCCAGAGACCCAGTACTTC. This translates into CASAGAGTPETQYF.

This clone is categorized as medium-sized (0.01 to 0.1%). The rearrangement uses TRBV6-2 or TRBV6-3 and TRBJ1-5, with D uncertain. The CDR3 runs 15 residues. Looked up from germline, CDR1 is MNHEY and CDR2 is SVGEGT. V lost 7 bases to trimming and J lost 0 bases, with 13 bases between them. The CDR3 DNA is TGTGCCAGCATCGGAGAAGAGAATAGCAATCAGCCCCAGCATTTT. This translates into CASIGEENSNQPQHF.

This clone was seen ten or more times. This chain connects TRBV9 to TRBJ2-7; 13 nucleotides align to TRBD2. This CDR3 spans 15 amino acids. With 4 bases clipped from V and 6 bases from J, the junction kept 7 bases outside the gene matches. In germline, CDR1 is SGDLS, CDR2 YYNGEE. CDR3 region: CASSITGTSGTEQYF. Here the CDR3 DNA reads TGTGCCAGCAGCATAACCGGGACTAGCGGGACCGAGCAGTACTTC.

This clone was counted ten times or more. The V gene is TRBV5-5, the J gene TRBJ2-6; TRBD2 might be the D (6 bases). The V gene's germline CDR1 is SGHKS and CDR2 YYEKEE (reference sequence). Trimming took 0 bases from V and 2 from J, leaving 9 bases between them. The CDR3 is made up of 16 amino acids. The CDR3 sequence is CASSLEGGAGANVLTF. Written as DNA, the CDR3 is TGTGCCAGCAGCTTGGAGGGAGGCGCTGGGGCCAACGTCCTGACTTTC.

The sample holds many counts of this clone. The chain uses TRBV6-1 and TRBJ2-2; 7 nucleotides match TRBD1. CDR3 size: 13 residues. V was clipped by 8 bases and J by 1 base; unmatched bases: 1. The germline gives CDR1 MNHNS, CDR2 SASEGT. CDR3 bases: TGTGCCAGCCGACAGGGGAACACCGGGGAGCTGTTTTTT. This translates into CASRQGNTGELFF.